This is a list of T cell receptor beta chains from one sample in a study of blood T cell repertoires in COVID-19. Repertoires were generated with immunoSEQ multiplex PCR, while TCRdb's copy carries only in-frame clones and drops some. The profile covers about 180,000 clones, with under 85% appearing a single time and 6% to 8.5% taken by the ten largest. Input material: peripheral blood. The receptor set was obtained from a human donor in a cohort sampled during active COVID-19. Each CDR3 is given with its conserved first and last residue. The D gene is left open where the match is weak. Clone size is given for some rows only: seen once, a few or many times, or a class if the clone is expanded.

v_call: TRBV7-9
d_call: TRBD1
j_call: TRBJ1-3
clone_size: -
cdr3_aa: CASSPTGLDGNTIYF
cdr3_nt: TGTGCCAGCAGCCCGACAGGGCTAGACGGAAACACCATATATTTT

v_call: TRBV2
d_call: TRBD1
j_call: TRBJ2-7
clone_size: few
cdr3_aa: CASSEQGTGDYEQYF
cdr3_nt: TGTGCCAGCAGTGAACAAGGGACAGGGGACTACGAGCAGTACTTC

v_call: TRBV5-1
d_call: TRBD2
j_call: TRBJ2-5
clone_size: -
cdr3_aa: CASSLRTSGGVPQYF
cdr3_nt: TGCGCCAGCAGCTTGAGGACTAGCGGGGGAGTGCCCCAGTACTTC

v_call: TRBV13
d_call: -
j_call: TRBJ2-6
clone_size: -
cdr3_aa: CASSLVSSGANVLTF
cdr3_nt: TGTGCCAGCAGCTTAGTGAGCTCTGGGGCCAACGTCCTGACTTTC

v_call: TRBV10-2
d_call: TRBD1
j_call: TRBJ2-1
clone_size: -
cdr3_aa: CASSPQGAQYDNEQFF
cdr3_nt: TGCGCCAGCAGTCCACAGGGGGCCCAGTATGACAATGAGCAGTTCTTC

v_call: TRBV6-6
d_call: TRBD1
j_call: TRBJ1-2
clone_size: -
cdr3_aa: CASSWGQGGGYTF
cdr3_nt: TGTGCCAGCAGTTGGGGACAGGGGGGCGGCTACACCTTC

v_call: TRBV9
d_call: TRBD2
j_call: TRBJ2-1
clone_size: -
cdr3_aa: CASSVGGGGRYNEQFF
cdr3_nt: TGTGCCAGCAGCGTAGGTGGCGGGGGGAGGTACAATGAGCAGTTCTTC

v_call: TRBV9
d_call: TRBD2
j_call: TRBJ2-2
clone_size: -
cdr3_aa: CASSPRGLAGGTGELFF
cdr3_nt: TGTGCCAGCAGCCCACGGGGACTAGCGGGGGGCACCGGGGAGCTGTTTTTT

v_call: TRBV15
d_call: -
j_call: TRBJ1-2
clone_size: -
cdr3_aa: CATSRDFAQGYTF
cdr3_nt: TGTGCCACCAGCAGAGACTTTGCACAGGGCTACACCTTC

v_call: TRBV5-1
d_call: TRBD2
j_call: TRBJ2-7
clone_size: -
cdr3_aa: CASSSGASGGALGEQYF
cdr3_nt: TGCGCCAGCAGCTCGGGTGCTAGCGGGGGGGCCTTGGGCGAGCAGTACTTC

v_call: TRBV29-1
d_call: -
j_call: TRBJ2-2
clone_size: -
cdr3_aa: CSAQGDLDGELFF
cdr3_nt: TGCAGCGCCCAAGGGGATCTTGACGGGGAGCTGTTTTTT

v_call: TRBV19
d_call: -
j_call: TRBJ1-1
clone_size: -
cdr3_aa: CATSSGRATEAFF
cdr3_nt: TGTGCCACCTCATCGGGGAGGGCCACTGAAGCTTTCTTT

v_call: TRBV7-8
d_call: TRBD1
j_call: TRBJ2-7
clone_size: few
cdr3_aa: CASSLRDRDYEQYF
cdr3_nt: TGTGCCAGCAGCCTCCGGGACAGGGACTACGAGCAGTACTTC

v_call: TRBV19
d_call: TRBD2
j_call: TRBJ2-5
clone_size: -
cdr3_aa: CASRPNRAGEETQYF
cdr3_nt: TGTGCCAGTAGGCCCAACCGAGCGGGAGAAGAGACCCAGTACTTC

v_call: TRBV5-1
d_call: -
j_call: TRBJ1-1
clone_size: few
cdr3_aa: CASRQGPDTEAFF
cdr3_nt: TGCGCCAGCAGGCAGGGCCCAGACACTGAAGCTTTCTTT

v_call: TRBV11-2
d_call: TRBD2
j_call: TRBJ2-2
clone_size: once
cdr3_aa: CASSTGLAAAGELFF
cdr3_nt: TGTGCCAGCAGCACGGGACTAGCGGCAGCCGGGGAGCTGTTTTTT

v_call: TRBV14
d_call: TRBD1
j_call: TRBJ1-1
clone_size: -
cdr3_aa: CASSPPGGRANTEAFF
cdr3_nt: TGTGCCAGCAGCCCCCCAGGGGGCAGAGCAAACACTGAAGCTTTCTTT

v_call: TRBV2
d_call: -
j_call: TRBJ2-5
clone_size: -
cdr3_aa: CASMDWGETQYF
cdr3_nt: TGTGCCAGCATGGACTGGGGAGAGACCCAGTACTTC

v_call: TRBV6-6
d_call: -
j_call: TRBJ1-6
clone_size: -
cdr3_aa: CASSQGSYNSPLHF
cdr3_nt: TGTGCCAGCTCGCAGGGCTCCTATAATTCACCCCTCCACTTT

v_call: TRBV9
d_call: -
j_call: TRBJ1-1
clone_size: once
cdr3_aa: CASSVGVREVRTEAFF
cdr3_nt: TGTGCCAGCAGCGTAGGTGTCAGGGAGGTGCGCACTGAAGCTTTCTTT